Each of the 20 T cell receptor beta chains below was sequenced from the same sample in a study of beta chain features in type 1 diabetes. Findings of the study overall: All four CD4+ subsets from Type 1 diabetes patients carried moderately but significantly shorter TCRB CDR3s.

The isolated RNA, all of it, was reverse transcribed, so expressed TCRB transcripts were what got sequenced. The protocol was immunoSEQ multiplex PCR, while the TCRdb copy is restricted to in-frame clones and leaves out a portion. The sample carries about 700,000 clones, under 15% recorded once. Their antigens remain unidentified. Sequences were obtained from naive CD4+ T cells from blood. These receptors were taken from a man aged 18 to 30 with type 1 diabetes.

V is TRBV19 and J is TRBJ1-5; maybe TRBD1 (5 bases). The CDR3 spans 15 residues. The germline V and J ends were trimmed by 4 bases and 4 bases, with 14 bases remaining between them. Looked up from germline, CDR1 is LNHDA and CDR2 is SQIVND (reference sequence). The CDR3 region is CASSTLRQGNQPQHF. CDR3 bases: TGTGCCAGTAGTACGCTGAGGCAGGGAAATCAGCCCCAGCATTTT.

The gene calls are TRBV19 and TRBJ2-6; D not resolved. There are 14 residues in the CDR3. Germline assignment: CDR1 LNHDA and CDR2 SQIVND (reference sequence). V was clipped by 3 bases and J by 2 bases, with 5 bases between them. CDR3 region: CASSMGTGANVLTF. Here the CDR3 DNA reads TGTGCCAGTAGTATGGGGACTGGGGCCAACGTCCTGACTTTC.

V usage is TRBV19 and J usage is TRBJ2-2; no clear D gene. The CDR3 covers 14 residues. CDR1 LNHDA and CDR2 SQIVND come from the germline V gene (reference sequence). CDR3 nucleotides: TGTGCAAGTGGGGTGGCTAACGACCTAGGGGAGCTGTTTTTT. Encoded protein: CASGVANDLGELFF.

The chain joins TRBV11-2 to TRBJ2-1; 8 bases match TRBD2. The CDR3 totals 14 residues. Trimming removed 4 bases from V and 5 bases from J; junction bases left unmatched: 4. CDR1 is SGHAT and CDR2 is FQNNGV in the germline V gene. CDR3 region: CASSYQRGHNEQFF. The CDR3 DNA reads as TGTGCCAGCAGCTACCAGCGGGGGCACAATGAGCAGTTCTTC.

V and J are TRBV27 and TRBJ1-1, with TRBD1 identical over 8 bases. Germline values: CDR1 MNHEY, CDR2 SMNVEV (reference sequence). V dropped 5 bases and J dropped 1; count of bases not matched to a gene: 3. The CDR3 is made up of 14 amino acids. This chain's CDR3 is CASSPGQGNTEAFF. The CDR3 region has the DNA TGTGCCAGCAGTCCCGGACAGGGGAACACTGAAGCTTTCTTT.

A few counts support this clone. The chain links TRBV5-1 to TRBJ1-1; 7 bases are a match to TRBD1. V lost 7 bases and J lost 3; bases outside the gene matches: 6. This CDR3 is 13 amino acids long. Germline V gene sequence: CDR1 SGHRS, CDR2 YFSETQ. Here the CDR3 DNA reads TGCGCCAGCCGACGAACAGGGGACACTGAAGCTTTCTTT. This translates into CASRRTGDTEAFF.

The chain couples TRBV28 to TRBJ1-1; D is unresolved. V lost 4 bases and J 5 bases, leaving 8 bases between the germline ends. Germline V gene sequence: CDR1 MDHEN, CDR2 SYDVKM. The CDR3 has 12 amino acids. This CDR3 is CASSSLVTEAFF. The CDR3 DNA follows: TGTGCCAGCAGTTCGCTCGTTACTGAAGCTTTCTTT.

The chain recombines TRBV28 with TRBJ2-7; D might be TRBD1 or TRBD2, each matching 5 bases. Trimming stripped 5 bases from V and 6 bases from J, with 23 bases between. This CDR3 has 16 residues. Germline loops: CDR1 MDHEN, CDR2 SYDVKM. CDR3 amino acids: CASSRGRDARRSEQYF. The CDR3 nucleotides are TGTGCCAGCAGTCGCGGCCGGGACGCTAGACGGTCCGAGCAGTACTTC.

This clone occurred a few times. V gene TRBV30 combines with J gene TRBJ1-4; D gene unclear. The CDR3 is 14 residues long. Germline V gene sequence: CDR1 GTSNPN, CDR2 SVGIG (reference sequence). Trimming took 5 bases from V and 0 from J, leaving 10 bases between them. In DNA, the CDR3 is TGTGCCTGGGGCAAACCCGCAACTAATGAAAAACTGTTTTTT. Translation gives CAWGKPATNEKLFF.

This clone has more than one count but fewer than ten. The chain recombines TRBV4-1 with TRBJ2-7; D uncertain. The CDR3 is made up of 15 amino acids. Germline values: CDR1 MGHRA, CDR2 YSYEKL. The V end lost 4 bases, the J end lost 2 bases, and 15 bases lay between the germline ends. The CDR3 DNA follows: TGCGCCAGCAGCCGACCCGACATAGGGCCCTACGAGCAGTACTTC. Translated, it gives CASSRPDIGPYEQYF.

This clone showed up just a few times. The chain links TRBV9 to TRBJ2-5; 10 bases line up with TRBD2. V lost 4 bases, J lost 5 bases, and 5 bases stayed unmatched. The CDR3 is 14 amino acids. Germline V gene data show CDR1 as SGDLS and CDR2 as YYNGEE. The CDR3, as DNA: TGTGCCAGCAGCCTACAGCGGGGGGGCGAGACCCAGTACTTC. Protein sequence: CASSLQRGGETQYF.

This clone was counted a few times. DNA of the CDR3: TGCGCCAGCAGTGCGCAGGACAGGGCGCGCCATGGCTACACCTTC. It encodes CASSAQDRARHGYTF. V and J are TRBV10-2 and TRBJ1-2; 8 bases map to TRBD1. The CDR3 contains 15 residues. Trimming at V came to 4 bases and at J to 6 bases, leaving 10 bases not matched to a gene. Germline V CDR1 and CDR2: WSHSY, SAAADI.

As for this clone: This specimen includes other DNA sequences encoding the same CDR3. The rearrangement joins TRBV6-5 to TRBJ1-1, with TRBD1 matching over 8 bases. V shed 6 bases, J shed 1 base, and the junction held 4 bases outside the gene matches. CDR3 length: 14 residues. The germline V gene has CDR1 MNHEY and CDR2 SVGAGI. The CDR3 sequence is CASSSGQGNTEAFF. The CDR3 DNA sequence: TGTGCCAGCAGCTCCGGACAGGGGAACACTGAAGCTTTCTTT.

This clone turned up a few times. CDR3 bases: TGTGCCAGCAGCTTGGACCCCGCAGGAACCTACGAGCAGTACTTC. This encodes CASSLDPAGTYEQYF. This chain joins TRBV5-5 and TRBJ2-7; D remains ambiguous. V lost 0 bases and J 2 bases, leaving 12 bases between the germline ends. This CDR3 contains 15 residues. CDR1 is SGHKS, CDR2 YYEKEE, per germline (reference sequence).

This chain joins TRBV7-8 and TRBJ2-3; either TRBD1 or TRBD2 may supply D (5 bases each). Germline V CDR1 and CDR2: SGHVS, FQNEAQ. V shed 1 base and J shed 7 bases, with 12 bases lying between them. The CDR3 has 14 amino acids. The CDR3 nucleotides are TGTGCCAGCAGCTTAGTTCGGGGCATCCATACGCAGTATTTT. Translating it yields CASSLVRGIHTQYF. The whole variable domain, filled in from reference TRBV7-8 and TRBJ2-3, reads GAGVSQSPRYKVAKRGQDVALRCDPISGHVSLFWYQQALGQGPEFLTYFQNEAQLDKSGLPSDRFFAERPEGSVSTLKIQRTQQEDSAVYLCASSLVRGIHTQYFGPGTRLTVL.

The chain recombines TRBV11-2 with TRBJ1-4; D remains unclear. The CDR3 spans 15 residues. With 4 bases removed from V and 2 bases from J, the gap between germline ends came to 11 bases. Germline lookup yields CDR1 SGHAT and CDR2 FQNNGV. The CDR3 protein is CASSSTRVTNEKLFF. The CDR3, as DNA: TGTGCCAGCAGCTCGACTCGGGTTACTAATGAAAAACTGTTTTTT.

This chain uses TRBV18 with TRBJ1-1; 8 nucleotides align to TRBD1. V lost 5 bases to trimming and J lost 6 bases; unmatched junction nucleotides: 11. CDR1 and CDR2 from the germline V gene are KGHSH and LQKENI. This CDR3 has 15 residues. The CDR3 spells CASSSEDRGGAEAFF. The CDR3 DNA reads TGTGCCAGCTCATCAGAAGACAGGGGAGGGGCTGAAGCTTTCTTT.

This clone came up once. V usage is TRBV7-2 and J usage is TRBJ1-2; D call uncertain. CDR3 size: 14 residues. Germline V gene data show CDR1 as SGHTA and CDR2 as FQGNSA. Between the trimmed V and J ends, which lost 1 base and 5 bases, there was a span of 11 bases. The CDR3 spells CASSLVGGLYGYTF. Written as DNA, the CDR3 is TGTGCCAGCAGCTTAGTCGGCGGCCTGTATGGCTACACCTTC.

The chain links TRBV6-1 to TRBJ2-6, with 7 bases aligning to TRBD1. This CDR3 spans 15 amino acids. V was clipped by 5 bases and J by 2 bases; unmatched bases: 3. Germline V gives CDR1 MNHNS, CDR2 SASEGT. The DNA for the CDR3 is TGTGCCAGCAGTCTAGACAGGGCTGGGGCCAACGTCCTGACTTTC. It translates to CASSLDRAGANVLTF.

This clone has more than one count but fewer than ten. The chain links TRBV7-3 to TRBJ2-1, with D uncertain. V was trimmed by 5 bases and J by 7 bases, leaving 6 bases between them. The CDR3 has 11 residues. Looked up from germline, CDR1 is SGHTA and CDR2 is FQGTGA. CDR3 amino acids: CASSDQNEQFF. The CDR3 DNA follows: TGTGCCAGCAGCGATCAAAATGAGCAGTTCTTC.